The rows below give T cell receptor beta chains drawn from one sample of a study of blood T cell repertoires in COVID-19. Generated by immunoSEQ multiplex PCR, the TCRdb table keeps only in-frame clones and is missing some. The data contain 50,000 to 65,000 clones, about two thirds of them singletons. Sequencing used peripheral blood. The receptor set was obtained from a woman in her 70s with COVID-19, enrolled during active disease. The CDR3 runs from the conserved cysteine through the conserved F or W.

TRBV5-1	TRBJ2-1	CASSLSGLAVNEQFF
TRBV3-1/TRBV3-2	TRBJ2-3	CASSRRGSGASTDTQYF
TRBV29-1	TRBJ1-1	CSARENTEAFF
TRBV5-1	TRBJ2-3	CASTRTGAPDTQYF
TRBV27	TRBJ1-6	CASSLFGGQSSYNSPLHF
TRBV5-8	TRBJ2-5	CASSPGQGQETQYF
TRBV10-3	TRBJ1-2	CAISPQGTNYGYTF
TRBV6-1	TRBJ2-7	CASSEASGYEQYF
TRBV11-2	TRBJ2-2	CASSFGTGLGELFF
TRBV5-1	TRBJ2-3	CASSLAGRGGTDTQYF
TRBV6-5	TRBJ1-2	CASSPNRLGYTF
TRBV2	TRBJ2-1	CASSVASGSSYNEQFF
TRBV2	TRBJ1-1	CASSRQGGNTEAFF
TRBV10-3	TRBJ1-2	CAIRGTTEGGYTF
TRBV5-1	TRBJ1-1	CASGGVTGVLGTEAFF
TRBV6-5	TRBJ1-1	CASSWSRNTEAFF
TRBV7-2	TRBJ1-4	CASSLGAAREKLFF
TRBV7-8	TRBJ2-1	CASSSLAGGSYNEQFF
TRBV5-1	TRBJ1-2	CASSLDNSLYGYTF
TRBV10-3	TRBJ1-1	CAISEEQGASGTEAFF
TRBV9	TRBJ1-2	CASSTQAQGAGYRGYTF
TRBV18	TRBJ1-4	CASSPQRGQGDEKLFF
TRBV6-5	TRBJ2-5	CASKPDRGEETQYF
TRBV14	TRBJ1-4	CASSQRGATNEKLFF
TRBV12-3/TRBV12-4	TRBJ1-5	CASKNRGNQPQHF
TRBV7-2	TRBJ2-1	CASSEGQSYNEQFF
TRBV9	TRBJ2-3	CASSDGGTDTQYF
TRBV3-1/TRBV3-2	TRBJ1-2	CASSRLTTGSSNGYTF
TRBV9	TRBJ1-2	CASSDRQGAYGYTF
TRBV11-3	TRBJ1-1	CASSPRDSTEAFF
TRBV10-3	TRBJ1-5	CAISIGGAADQPQHF
TRBV6-1	TRBJ2-1	CASSDYKEQFF
TRBV29-1	TRBJ2-7	CSVEDQDRGYEQYF
TRBV5-6	TRBJ2-1	CASSLERGGEQFF
TRBV19	TRBJ2-2	CATGLGDTAGELFF
TRBV11-3	TRBJ1-1	CASSFAGTTEAFF
TRBV7-6	TRBJ2-1	CASSAWAGDTYNEQFF
TRBV7-8	TRBJ1-1	CASSLSHLPTGDHTEAFF
TRBV3-1/TRBV3-2	TRBJ1-3	CASSQDRVPGNTIYF
TRBV12-3/TRBV12-4	TRBJ1-1	CASTLDSDTEAFF
TRBV6-5	TRBJ2-4	CASSPGQRNIQYF
TRBV5-1	TRBJ2-1	CASRGTGNHNEQFF
TRBV18	TRBJ2-2	CASSPGAGELFF
TRBV19	TRBJ1-5	CASSTTRGSGNQPQHF
TRBV5-5	TRBJ1-1	CASSARQGSTEAFF
TRBV9	TRBJ2-7	CASSVRAGSYEQYF
TRBV27	TRBJ1-6	CASSRQGLNSPLHF
TRBV24-1	TRBJ2-3	CATSDLQGTPSGDTQYF
TRBV7-2	TRBJ1-2	CASSSGQASNYGYTF
TRBV7-7	TRBJ2-1	CASSLVPTQAGAYNEQFF
TRBV19	TRBJ1-4	CASSIARGGGEKLFF
TRBV24-1	TRBJ1-2	CATSEQGANYGYTF